These T cell receptor beta chains were read from a single sample in a study of blood T cell repertoires in COVID-19. Measured with immunoSEQ multiplex PCR; TCRdb has only the in-frame clones, and not every one. The sample shows nearly 200,000 clones, 70% to 90% of them seen only once. The sample taken for sequencing was peripheral blood. Receptors originate from a woman aged 40 to 50 who had recovered from COVID-19. Both conserved end residues are part of each CDR3. Fields, in order: clone size, D gene, J gene, V gene, CDR3 length, CDR3 DNA, CDR3 protein. The D gene is left open where the match is weak. Some rows have no size entry. The others give once, few or many, or a class for an expanded clone.

clone_size: once
d_call: .
j_call: TRBJ2-1
v_call: TRBV19
cdr3_length: 12
cdr3_nt: TGTGCCAGTAGTCCTGGGGGGAATGAGCAGTTCTTC
cdr3_aa: CASSPGGNEQFF

clone_size: .
d_call: .
j_call: TRBJ1-1
v_call: TRBV4-2
cdr3_length: 15
cdr3_nt: TGTGCCAGCAGCCAAGCTATGGGGCGGAACACTGAAGCTTTCTTT
cdr3_aa: CASSQAMGRNTEAFF

clone_size: once
d_call: TRBD1
j_call: TRBJ1-2
v_call: TRBV6-5
cdr3_length: 15
cdr3_nt: TGTGCCAGCTCGGCCGGGACAGGCAACAACTATGGCTACACCTTC
cdr3_aa: CASSAGTGNNYGYTF

clone_size: few
d_call: TRBD1
j_call: TRBJ1-5
v_call: TRBV18
cdr3_length: 17
cdr3_nt: TGTGCCAGCTCACCGACGGGACAGATAATTAGCAATCAGCCCCAGCATTTT
cdr3_aa: CASSPTGQIISNQPQHF

clone_size: once
d_call: .
j_call: TRBJ2-7
v_call: TRBV11-3
cdr3_length: 15
cdr3_nt: TGTGCCAGCAGCCCAGGGGGGACAGAGACCTACGAGCAGTACTTC
cdr3_aa: CASSPGGTETYEQYF

clone_size: .
d_call: .
j_call: TRBJ2-1
v_call: TRBV5-1
cdr3_length: 14
cdr3_nt: TGCGCCAGCAGCTTAGGGGTGTCCTACAATGAGCAGTTCTTC
cdr3_aa: CASSLGVSYNEQFF

clone_size: .
d_call: .
j_call: TRBJ1-1
v_call: TRBV6-2/TRBV6-3
cdr3_length: 13
cdr3_nt: TGTGCCAGCAGTTTCAACAGGAGCCCGCAGGCTTTCTTT
cdr3_aa: CASSFNRSPQAFF

clone_size: .
d_call: .
j_call: TRBJ1-1
v_call: TRBV28
cdr3_length: 12
cdr3_nt: TGTGCCGCCCTAAATCTGAACACTGAAGCTTTCTTT
cdr3_aa: CAALNLNTEAFF

clone_size: .
d_call: .
j_call: TRBJ2-7
v_call: TRBV19
cdr3_length: 15
cdr3_nt: TGTGCCACCTCCATCCCCGGGACATTATCCTACGAGCAGTACTTC
cdr3_aa: CATSIPGTLSYEQYF

clone_size: .
d_call: TRBD2
j_call: TRBJ2-7
v_call: TRBV3-1/TRBV3-2
cdr3_length: 15
cdr3_nt: TGTGCCAGCAGCCAAGAGGGACTAGCGGGAGTCGAGCAGTACTTC
cdr3_aa: CASSQEGLAGVEQYF